This entry describes one T cell receptor (beta chain). This CDR3 contains 15 residues. Germline V gene data show CDR1 as SGHAT and CDR2 as FQDESV (reference sequence). V lost 9 bases, J lost 6 bases, and 24 bases lay in between. This entry belongs to a study of tumor-infiltrating lymphocytes in primary liver carcinoma. Overall study: Men as well as women, aged 30 to 69 years, made up the patients.

From unsorted bulk tissue weighing about 17-30 mg, DNA and RNA were co-extracted. cDNA specific to TCR beta was made from 450 to 650 ng of total RNA, with a constant-region primer employed for priming. Sequencing libraries for TCR beta derived from three nested multiplex PCR rounds that used slightly modified ARM-PCR. Primers for the first two PCR rounds were TRBV1-TRBV30 forward primers and a C-beta reverse primer (about 10 cycles per round). TCRdb passed the multiplex PCR reads through MiXCR, listing each CDR3 protein once. Of about 120,000 distinct CDR3 sequences in the sample, approximately 71% were seen once.

The source of this sequence is an older woman with primary liver carcinoma and hepatitis B virus infection. The chain joins TRBV11-1 to TRBJ2-7; D may correspond to TRBD1 or TRBD2 (6 bases each). Sequenced input: tumor-adjacent normal liver tissue. CDR3 residues: CARNPWTAGLREQYF. The CDR3 DNA follows: TGTGCCAGAAACCCTTGGACAGCAGGACTACGCGAGCAGTACTTC.